A single sample is the source of the 19 T cell receptor beta chains below, sequenced in a study of early T cells in non-severe SARS-CoV-2 infection. TCRdb fed the 5' RACE reads into MiXCR, producing one record per CDR3 protein. The sample consists of fewer than 75,000 distinct CDR3 sequences, roughly 18% of them appearing once. The sample consisted of whole blood, taken at baseline. Every receptor here comes from an adult who was a healthcare worker with PCR-confirmed SARS-CoV-2 infection or an uninfected control (not recorded which).

This clonotype was detected only a few times. The chain recombines TRBV6-4 with TRBJ2-2; D is ambiguous. Deletions cut 0 bases from V and 4 bases from J, with 9 bases between. Germline loops: CDR1 MRHNA, CDR2 SNTAGT. CDR3 size: 15 residues. CDR3 coding DNA: TGTGCCAGCAGTGACTCGAGCCTAGGCACCGGGGAGCTGTTTTTT. Translated, it gives CASSDSSLGTGELFF.

The chain recombines TRBV30 with TRBJ1-1; 7 nucleotides line up with TRBD1. The CDR3 is made up of 17 amino acids. The V gene's germline CDR1 is GTSNPN and CDR2 SVGIG (reference sequence). After removal of 0 bases from V and 4 bases from J, the junction contained 14 bases not matched to a gene. CDR3 sequence: CAWSVRWTGSASTEAFF. Here the CDR3 DNA reads TGTGCCTGGAGTGTACGATGGACAGGCTCCGCGAGCACTGAAGCTTTCTTT.

The chain couples TRBV29-1 to TRBJ2-7; TRBD1 might be the D (5 bases). The germline gives CDR1 SQVTM, CDR2 ANQGSEA. V lost 0 bases, J lost 4 bases, and 10 bases lay in between. The CDR3 is made up of 13 amino acids. DNA of the CDR3: TGCAGCGTTGAAGATTTGGACACGTACGAGCAGTACTTC. Its translation: CSVEDLDTYEQYF.

The chain uses TRBV29-1 and TRBJ2-5; no clear D. The germline V gene encodes CDR1 SQVTM and CDR2 ANQGSEA. This CDR3 contains 13 residues. Trimming stripped 1 base from V and 2 bases from J, with 8 bases between. CDR3 region: CSVEGEPQETQYF. The CDR3 coding sequence is TGCAGCGTTGAAGGAGAGCCGCAAGAGACCCAGTACTTC.

This clonotype turned up a few times. V and J are TRBV29-1 and TRBJ2-7; 10 nucleotides agree with TRBD2. Germline CDR1 and CDR2: SQVTM and ANQGSEA. This CDR3 is 15 amino acids long. Trimming cost V 6 bases and J 6 bases; bases outside gene matches: 14. The DNA of the CDR3 is TGCAGCGTCAGTTTCGGACTAGCGGAAGGAGGCGAGCAGTACTTC. Translation gives CSVSFGLAEGGEQYF.

V usage is TRBV5-1 and J usage is TRBJ1-4; D may be TRBD1 (5 bases). The CDR3 sequence is 13 residues long. The V end lost 1 base, the J end lost 8 bases, and 9 bases lay between the germline ends. Germline CDR1 SGHRS, CDR2 YFSETQ. DNA for the CDR3: TGCGCCAGCAGCTTGTCAGGGAGCGAAAAACTGTTTTTT. This gives the protein CASSLSGSEKLFF.

This clonotype was counted between two and nine times. This sequence joins TRBV7-2 and TRBJ2-7, with D unresolved. The V and J ends lost 0 bases and 2 bases respectively, with 17 bases between them. Germline V gives CDR1 SGHTA, CDR2 FQGNSA. This CDR3 has 17 amino acids. CDR3 region: CASSLALQPPGPYEQYF. The CDR3 DNA follows: TGTGCCAGCAGCTTAGCTCTCCAACCCCCCGGCCCCTACGAGCAGTACTTC.

The genes are TRBV7-9 and TRBJ2-1; D unclear. The CDR3 sequence is 16 residues long. Trimming shortened V by 5 bases and J by 0 bases, and 14 bases separated the two germline ends. CDR1 is SEHNR, CDR2 FQNEAQ, per germline (reference sequence). CDR3 nucleotides: TGTGCCAGCAGCGAAGTAATCTCAAGCTCCTACAATGAGCAGTTCTTC. This gives the protein CASSEVISSSYNEQFF.

This clonotype occurred a few times. V gene TRBV18 combines with J gene TRBJ1-6; tentative D call: TRBD1 (5 bases). Germline CDR1 reads KGHSH; CDR2 reads LQKENI. This CDR3 is built from 16 residues. Trimming shortened V by 6 bases and J by 5 bases, and 17 bases separated the two germline ends. The CDR3 loop reads CASSPLRGSNNSPLHF. The CDR3 DNA reads as TGTGCCAGCTCTCCCCTCCGGGGCAGCAATAATTCACCCCTCCACTTT.

The chain couples TRBV4-2 to TRBJ2-7; weak D call: TRBD1 (5 bases). This CDR3 comprises 15 residues. Looked up from germline, CDR1 is LGHNA and CDR2 is YNFKEQ. Trimming stripped 1 base from V and 0 bases from J, with 10 bases between. This CDR3 is CASSQGGGPSYEQYF. The CDR3 bases are TGTGCCAGCAGCCAAGGGGGCGGACCCTCCTACGAGCAGTACTTC.

This clonotype came up a few times. The V gene is TRBV7-2, the J gene TRBJ1-2, with D unclear. V lost 4 bases, J lost 5 bases, and 11 bases lay in between. Germline V gene sequence: CDR1 SGHTA, CDR2 FQGNSA. CDR3 size: 13 residues. CDR3 sequence: CASSSREGYGYTF. CDR3 DNA: TGTGCCAGCAGCTCCCGGGAGGGATATGGCTACACCTTC.

The rearrangement uses TRBV12-3 or TRBV12-4 and TRBJ2-7; TRBD1 might be the D (5 bases). This CDR3 region has 14 residues. V was pared by 4 bases and J by 2 bases, with 12 bases between. Here the CDR3 reads CASSSRAGPYEQYF. In nucleotides, the CDR3 is TGTGCCAGCAGTTCCAGGGCTGGTCCCTACGAGCAGTACTTC.

The rearrangement joins TRBV6-1 to TRBJ2-7; TRBD1 agrees at 8 bases. The CDR3 covers 14 residues. CDR1 is MNHNS and CDR2 is SASEGT in the germline V gene. With V trimmed by 4 bases and J by 3 bases, 5 bases remained unmatched. CDR3 amino acids: CASSARTGYYEQYF. CDR3 in DNA: TGTGCCAGCAGTGCCCGGACAGGGTACTACGAGCAGTACTTC.

This clonotype occurred a few times. V and J are TRBV12-3 or TRBV12-4 and TRBJ2-7; D perhaps matches TRBD1 (6 bases). The CDR3 has 14 residues. Trimming left V 10 bases short and J 3 bases short, with 19 bases between. As DNA, the CDR3 is TGTGCCACCGTTGGGGGCGGACCACACTACGAGCAGTACTTC. Translated: CATVGGGPHYEQYF.

This clonotype has only a few counts. The V call is TRBV7-6, the J call TRBJ2-5; the D is unclear. V was clipped by 5 bases and J by 7 bases, with 14 bases between them. This CDR3 is 13 amino acids long. Looked up from germline, CDR1 is SGHVS and CDR2 is FNYEAQ. CDR3 sequence reads: CASSPPRHGTQYF. CDR3 nucleotide sequence: TGTGCCAGCAGCCCCCCGCGGCATGGGACCCAGTACTTC.

V gene TRBV11-2 combines with J gene TRBJ2-4, with D perhaps TRBD1 (6 bases). Germline CDR1 reads SGHAT; CDR2 reads FQNNGV. The germline V and J ends were trimmed by 5 bases and 0 bases, with 20 bases remaining between them. CDR3 length: 18 residues. The CDR3 region is CASSRKRDRLIAKNIQYF. In nucleotides, the CDR3 is TGTGCCAGCAGCCGAAAGCGTGACAGGTTAATAGCCAAAAACATTCAGTACTTC.

There are a few counts of this clonotype. V is TRBV18 and J is TRBJ1-4; D not certain. Trimming cost V 2 bases and J 3 bases, with 10 bases left between them. Germline-derived CDR1 and CDR2 are KGHSH and LQKENI. The CDR3 length is 15 residues. As DNA, the CDR3 is TGTGCCAGCTCACCAACGACCAGGTCTAATGAAAAACTGTTTTTT. Protein product: CASSPTTRSNEKLFF.

CDR3 amino acids: CASSYSGGVTEAFF. For the CDR3, the DNA is TGTGCCAGCAGTTACTCAGGGGGTGTAACTGAAGCTTTCTTT. This sequence joins TRBV6-2 or TRBV6-3 and TRBJ1-1, with TRBD1 as a possible D gene (6 bases). The V end was cut by 0 bases, the J end by 5 bases, with 10 bases between. Looked up from germline, CDR1 is MNHEY and CDR2 is SVGEGT. The CDR3 spans 14 residues.

This clonotype was seen repeatedly, ten times or more. J is TRBJ2-1 and V is TRBV6-5; 10 positions agree with TRBD1. The CDR3 has 15 amino acids. The J segment lost 7 bases and the V segment lost 4 bases, leaving 7 bases of the junction unmatched. CDR1 and CDR2 (germline): MNHEY, SVGAGI. The CDR3 nucleotides read TGTGCCAGCAGTTCCCGACAGGGGGCTATGAATGAGCAGTTCTTC. Its protein product is CASSSRQGAMNEQFF.